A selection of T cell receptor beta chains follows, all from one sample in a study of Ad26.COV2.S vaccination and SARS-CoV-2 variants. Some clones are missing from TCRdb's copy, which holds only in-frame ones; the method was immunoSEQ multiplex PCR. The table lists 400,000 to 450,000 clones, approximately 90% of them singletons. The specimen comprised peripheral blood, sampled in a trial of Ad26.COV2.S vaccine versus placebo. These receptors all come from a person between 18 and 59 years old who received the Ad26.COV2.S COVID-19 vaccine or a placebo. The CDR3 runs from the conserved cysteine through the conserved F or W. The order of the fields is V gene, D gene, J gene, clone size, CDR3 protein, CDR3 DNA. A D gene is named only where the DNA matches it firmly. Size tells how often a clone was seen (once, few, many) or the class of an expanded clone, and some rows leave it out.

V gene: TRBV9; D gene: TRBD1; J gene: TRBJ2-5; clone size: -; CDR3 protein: CASSGTGGGQETQYF; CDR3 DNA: TGTGCCAGCAGCGGAACAGGGGGCGGGCAAGAGACCCAGTACTTC
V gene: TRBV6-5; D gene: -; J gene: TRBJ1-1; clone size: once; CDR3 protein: CASSYQGLGTEAFF; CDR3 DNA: TGTGCCAGCAGTTATCAGGGGCTGGGGACTGAAGCTTTCTTT
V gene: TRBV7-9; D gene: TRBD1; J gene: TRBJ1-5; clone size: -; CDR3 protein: CASTTGVGQPQHF; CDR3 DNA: TGTGCCAGCACAACAGGGGTTGGTCAGCCCCAGCATTTT
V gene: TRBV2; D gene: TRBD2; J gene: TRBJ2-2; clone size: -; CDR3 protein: CASSPGLAGGAATGELFF; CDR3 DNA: TGTGCCAGCTCTCCGGGACTAGCGGGAGGGGCGGCCACCGGGGAGCTGTTTTTT
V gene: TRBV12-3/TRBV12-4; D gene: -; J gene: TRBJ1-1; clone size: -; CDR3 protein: CASSLGQATEAFF; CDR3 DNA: TGTGCCAGCAGTTTAGGACAGGCCACTGAAGCTTTCTTT
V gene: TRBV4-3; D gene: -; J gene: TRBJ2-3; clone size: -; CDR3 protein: CASSQDPLGSGADTQYF; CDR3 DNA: TGCGCCAGCAGCCAAGATCCCTTGGGCTCCGGGGCAGATACGCAGTATTTT
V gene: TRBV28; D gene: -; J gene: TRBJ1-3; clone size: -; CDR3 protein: CASSPPGGRARNTIYF; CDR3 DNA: TGTGCCAGCAGTCCGCCCGGGGGCAGGGCAAGAAACACCATATATTTT
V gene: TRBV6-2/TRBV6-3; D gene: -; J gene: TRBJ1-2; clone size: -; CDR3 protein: CASSYSTDGYTF; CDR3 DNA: TGTGCCAGCAGTTACTCGACAGATGGCTACACCTTC
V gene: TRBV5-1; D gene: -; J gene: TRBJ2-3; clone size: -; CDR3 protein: CASSLWGADTQYF; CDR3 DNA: TGCGCCAGCAGCTTGTGGGGGGCAGATACGCAGTATTTT
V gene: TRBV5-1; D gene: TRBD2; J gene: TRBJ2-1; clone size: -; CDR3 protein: CASSLMTSGVEQFF; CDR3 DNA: TGCGCCAGCAGCTTGATGACTAGCGGGGTTGAGCAGTTCTTC
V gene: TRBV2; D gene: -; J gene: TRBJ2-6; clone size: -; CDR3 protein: CASMAGLSGANVLTF; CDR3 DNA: TGTGCCAGCATGGCAGGCCTCTCTGGGGCCAACGTCCTGACTTTC
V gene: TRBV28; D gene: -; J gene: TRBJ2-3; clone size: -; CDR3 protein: CASWSVQDTQYF; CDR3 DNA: TGTGCCAGCTGGTCAGTTCAGGATACGCAGTATTTT
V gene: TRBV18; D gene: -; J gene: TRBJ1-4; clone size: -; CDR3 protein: CASSPKTTRVTGEKLFF; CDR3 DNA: TGTGCCAGCTCACCGAAGACCACCAGGGTAACCGGTGAAAAACTGTTTTTT
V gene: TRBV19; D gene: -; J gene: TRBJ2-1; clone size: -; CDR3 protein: CASSIALVYNEQFF; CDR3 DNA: TGTGCCAGTAGTATAGCCCTAGTATACAATGAGCAGTTCTTC
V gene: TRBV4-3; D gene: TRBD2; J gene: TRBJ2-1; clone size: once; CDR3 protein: CASSRKWLAGTKNEQFF; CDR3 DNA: TGCGCCAGCAGCCGGAAGTGGCTAGCGGGAACAAAAAATGAGCAGTTCTTC
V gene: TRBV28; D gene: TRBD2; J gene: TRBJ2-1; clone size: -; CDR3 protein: CASSSEGRGLAGVYEQFF; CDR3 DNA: TGTGCCAGCAGTTCGGAGGGACGGGGACTAGCGGGAGTGTATGAGCAGTTCTTC
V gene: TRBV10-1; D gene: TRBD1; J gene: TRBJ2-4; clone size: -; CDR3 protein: CASSEGTGNENIQYF; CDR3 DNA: TGCGCCAGCAGTGAGGGGACAGGGAACGAAAACATTCAGTACTTC
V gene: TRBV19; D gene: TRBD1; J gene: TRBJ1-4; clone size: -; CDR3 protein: CASSIGTGEKLFF; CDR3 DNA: TGTGCCAGTAGTATTGGGACAGGTGAAAAACTGTTTTTT
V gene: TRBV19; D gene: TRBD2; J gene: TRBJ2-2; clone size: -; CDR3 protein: CASRTLGGGRPTGELFF; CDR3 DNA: TGTGCCAGTAGGACTCTTGGGGGCGGGAGGCCCACCGGGGAGCTGTTTTTT
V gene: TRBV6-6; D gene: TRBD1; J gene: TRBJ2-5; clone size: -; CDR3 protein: CASSYSGQGKGETQYF; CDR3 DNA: TGTGCCAGCAGTTACTCGGGACAGGGAAAGGGAGAGACCCAGTACTTC
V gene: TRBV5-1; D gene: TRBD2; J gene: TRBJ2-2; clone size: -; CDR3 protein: CASSLRLALNTGELFF; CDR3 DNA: TGCGCCAGCAGCTTGCGACTAGCGTTAAACACCGGGGAGCTGTTTTTT
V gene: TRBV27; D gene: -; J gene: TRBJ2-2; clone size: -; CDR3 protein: CASSFRGSGELFF; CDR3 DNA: TGTGCCAGCAGTTTCAGGGGTTCCGGGGAGCTGTTTTTT
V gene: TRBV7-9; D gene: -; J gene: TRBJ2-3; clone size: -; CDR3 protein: CASSPRVFSTDTQYF; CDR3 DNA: TGTGCCAGCAGCCCCCGGGTCTTCAGCACAGATACGCAGTATTTT
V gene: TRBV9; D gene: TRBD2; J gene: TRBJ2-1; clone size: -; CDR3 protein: CASSVGASGYNEQFF; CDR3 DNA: TGTGCCAGCAGCGTAGGAGCTAGCGGTTACAATGAGCAGTTCTTC
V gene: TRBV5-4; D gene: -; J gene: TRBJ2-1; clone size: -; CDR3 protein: CASSILTGNLPIEQFF; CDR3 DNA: TGTGCCAGCAGCATTCTGACAGGAAATTTGCCTATTGAGCAGTTCTTC
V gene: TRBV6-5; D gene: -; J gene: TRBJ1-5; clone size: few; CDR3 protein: CASSYGARQPQHF; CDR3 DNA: TGTGCCAGCAGTTATGGGGCAAGGCAGCCCCAGCATTTT
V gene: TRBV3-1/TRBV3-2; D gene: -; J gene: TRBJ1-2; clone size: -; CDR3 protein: CASSQARGAFNYGYTF; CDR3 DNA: TGTGCCAGCAGCCAAGCACGAGGGGCCTTTAACTATGGCTACACCTTC
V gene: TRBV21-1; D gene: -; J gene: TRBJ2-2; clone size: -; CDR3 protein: CASSKGQFQTSRTGELFF; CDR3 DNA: TGTGCCAGCAGCAAAGGTCAGTTCCAGACTAGTAGAACCGGGGAGCTGTTTTTT
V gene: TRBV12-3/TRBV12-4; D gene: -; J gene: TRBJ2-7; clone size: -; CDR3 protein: CASSLVLSYEQYF; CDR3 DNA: TGTGCCAGCAGTTTAGTACTATCCTACGAGCAGTACTTC
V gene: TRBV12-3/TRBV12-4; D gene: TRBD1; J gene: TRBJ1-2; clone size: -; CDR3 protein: CASSPQGNYGYTF; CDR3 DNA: TGTGCCAGCAGTCCACAGGGGAACTATGGCTACACCTTC
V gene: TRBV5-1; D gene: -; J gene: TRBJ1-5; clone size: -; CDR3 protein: CASSLGENQPQHF; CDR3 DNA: TGCGCCAGCAGCTTGGGGGAAAATCAGCCCCAGCATTTT
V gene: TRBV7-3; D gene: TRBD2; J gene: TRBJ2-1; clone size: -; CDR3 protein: CASSRGLAGDEQFF; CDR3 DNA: TGTGCCAGCAGCCGGGGACTAGCGGGAGATGAGCAGTTCTTC
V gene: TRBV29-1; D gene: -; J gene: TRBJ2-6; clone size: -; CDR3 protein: CSAGTQSSGANVLTF; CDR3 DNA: TGCAGCGCTGGGACGCAGAGCTCTGGGGCCAACGTCCTGACTTTC
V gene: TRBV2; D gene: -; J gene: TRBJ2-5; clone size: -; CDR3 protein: CASTIRETQYF; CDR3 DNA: TGTGCCAGCACTATAAGGGAGACCCAGTACTTC
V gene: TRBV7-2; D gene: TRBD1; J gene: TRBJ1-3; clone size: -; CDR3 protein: CASSRDRAGNTIYF; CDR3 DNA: TGTGCCAGCAGCCGCGACAGGGCTGGAAACACCATATATTTT
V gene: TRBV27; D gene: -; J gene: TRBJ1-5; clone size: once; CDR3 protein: CASSPLPSGNQPQHF; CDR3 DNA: TGTGCCAGCAGTCCCCTCCCTAGCGGGAATCAGCCCCAGCATTTT
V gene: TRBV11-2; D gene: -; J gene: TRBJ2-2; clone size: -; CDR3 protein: CASSSVDRTYTGELFF; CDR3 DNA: TGTGCCAGCAGCTCGGTGGACCGAACGTACACCGGGGAGCTGTTTTTT
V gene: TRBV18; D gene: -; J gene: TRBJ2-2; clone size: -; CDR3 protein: CASSPNRGTGELFF; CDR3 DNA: TGTGCCAGCTCTCCCAATCGTGGCACCGGGGAGCTGTTTTTT
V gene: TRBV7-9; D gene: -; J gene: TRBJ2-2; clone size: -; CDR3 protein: CATQPRDVTGELFF; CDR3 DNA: TGTGCCACCCAACCCCGGGACGTCACCGGGGAGCTGTTTTTT
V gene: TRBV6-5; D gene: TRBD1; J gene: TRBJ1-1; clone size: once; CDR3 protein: CASRLRQGLTEAFF; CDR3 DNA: TGTGCCAGCAGGCTAAGACAGGGCTTGACTGAAGCTTTCTTT
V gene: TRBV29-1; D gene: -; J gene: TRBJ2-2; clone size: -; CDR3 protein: CSVEEGTGELFF; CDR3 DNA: TGCAGCGTTGAGGAGGGGACCGGGGAGCTGTTTTTT
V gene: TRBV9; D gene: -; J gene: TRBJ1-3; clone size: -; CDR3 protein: CASSVTGDTFSGNTIYF; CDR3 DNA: TGTGCCAGCAGCGTAACCGGGGACACTTTCTCTGGAAACACCATATATTTT
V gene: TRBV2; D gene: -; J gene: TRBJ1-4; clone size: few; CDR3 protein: CASSEGKTNEKLFF; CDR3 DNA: TGTGCCAGCAGTGAAGGAAAAACTAATGAAAAACTGTTTTTT
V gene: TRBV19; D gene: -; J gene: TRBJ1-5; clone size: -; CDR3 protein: CASSIGGWGGNQPQHF; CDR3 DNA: TGTGCCAGTAGTATAGGAGGATGGGGTGGCAATCAGCCCCAGCATTTT
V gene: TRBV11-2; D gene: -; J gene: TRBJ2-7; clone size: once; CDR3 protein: CASSPRGTSYEQYF; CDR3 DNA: TGTGCCAGCAGCCCTCGCGGGACCTCCTACGAGCAGTACTTC
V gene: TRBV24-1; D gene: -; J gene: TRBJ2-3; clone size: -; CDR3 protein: CATSDPRHFSTDTQYF; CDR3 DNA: TGTGCCACCAGTGACCCCCGACACTTTAGCACAGATACGCAGTATTTT
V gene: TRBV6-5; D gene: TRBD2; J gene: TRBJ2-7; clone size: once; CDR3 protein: CASRAGTSGTEQYF; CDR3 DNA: TGTGCCAGCAGGGCCGGGACTAGCGGGACTGAGCAGTACTTC
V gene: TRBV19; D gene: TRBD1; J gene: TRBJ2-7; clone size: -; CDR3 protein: CASSRGTGTGGLYEQYF; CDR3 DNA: TGTGCCAGCAGTAGGGGGACCGGGACAGGGGGCCTCTACGAGCAGTACTTC
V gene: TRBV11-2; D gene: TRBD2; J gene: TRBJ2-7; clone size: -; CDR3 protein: CASSLGGGRAAYEQYF; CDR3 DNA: TGTGCCAGCAGCTTAGGAGGCGGGAGGGCCGCCTACGAGCAGTACTTC
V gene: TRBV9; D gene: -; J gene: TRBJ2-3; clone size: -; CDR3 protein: CASSVGWAARGSGTDTQYF; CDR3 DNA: TGTGCCAGCAGCGTAGGATGGGCAGCGAGGGGGTCCGGGACAGATACGCAGTATTTT
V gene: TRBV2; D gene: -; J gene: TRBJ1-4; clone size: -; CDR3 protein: CASSRGVNEKLFF; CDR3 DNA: TGTGCCAGCAGCAGAGGGGTAAATGAAAAACTGTTTTTT
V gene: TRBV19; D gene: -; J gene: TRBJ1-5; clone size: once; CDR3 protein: CASSKEARQHF; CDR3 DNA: TGTGCCAGTAGTAAAGAGGCCCGGCAACATTTT
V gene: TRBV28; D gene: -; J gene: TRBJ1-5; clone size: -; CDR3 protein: CASSPPGDTQIKRQPQHF; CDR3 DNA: TGTGCCAGCAGTCCACCCGGCGACACGCAAATCAAACGTCAGCCCCAGCATTTT
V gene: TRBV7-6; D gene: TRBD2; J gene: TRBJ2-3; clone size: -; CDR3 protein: CASGGWASGSTDTQYF; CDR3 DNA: TGTGCCAGCGGGGGTTGGGCTAGCGGTAGCACAGATACGCAGTATTTT
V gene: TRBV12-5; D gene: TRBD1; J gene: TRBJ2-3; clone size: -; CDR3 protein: CASRGRNTDTQYF; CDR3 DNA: TGTGCTAGCAGGGGGCGGAACACAGATACGCAGTATTTT
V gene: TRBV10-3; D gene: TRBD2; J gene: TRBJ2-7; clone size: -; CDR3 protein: CAISPGTSGFEQYF; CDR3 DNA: TGTGCCATCAGTCCCGGGACTAGCGGGTTTGAGCAGTACTTC
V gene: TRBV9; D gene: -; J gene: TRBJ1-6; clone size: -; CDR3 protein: CASSEAGSGSPLHF; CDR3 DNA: TGTGCCAGCAGCGAGGCGGGGAGTGGTTCACCCCTCCACTTT
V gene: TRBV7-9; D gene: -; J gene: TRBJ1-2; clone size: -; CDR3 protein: CASSLKLGAYGYTF; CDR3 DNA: TGTGCCAGCAGCCTTAAGTTGGGGGCGTATGGCTACACCTTC
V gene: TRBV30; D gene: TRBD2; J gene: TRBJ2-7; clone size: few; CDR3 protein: CAWSGGLAGVYDEQYF; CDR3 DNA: TGTGCCTGGAGTGGAGGACTAGCGGGAGTGTACGACGAGCAGTACTTC